This is a list of T cell receptor beta chains from one sample in a study of T cell responses to AZD1222 COVID-19 vaccine. Data came from immunoSEQ multiplex PCR; TCRdb stores just in-frame clones and leaves some out. This sample yields a few hundred thousand clones, of which 90% to 95% are seen a single time; roughly 0.51% belongs to the top ten. This sample comprised peripheral blood, obtained on day 0 of AZD1222 vaccination. All receptors come from an adult in good health. Both conserved end residues are part of each CDR3. D genes are given only for firm matches. Rows give clone size only sometimes, using once, few, many, or a class for an expanded clone.

len,abundance,v_gene,j_gene,d_gene,CDR3nt,CDR3aa
14,.,TRBV6-5,TRBJ1-1,.,TGTGCCAGCAGTCGCCGGGGTACCAACACTGAAGCTTTCTTT,CASSRRGTNTEAFF
13,.,TRBV3-1/TRBV3-2,TRBJ1-4,.,TGTGCCAGCAGCCCCCAGGGAGGTGAAAAACTGTTTTTT,CASSPQGGEKLFF
15,.,TRBV7-6,TRBJ1-5,TRBD1,TGTGCCAGCAGCGACCGACAGGGTGGGAATCAGCCCCAGCATTTT,CASSDRQGGNQPQHF
15,.,TRBV4-1,TRBJ2-7,.,TGCGCCAGCAGCCAATACCGGGACACCCCCTACGAGCAGTACTTC,CASSQYRDTPYEQYF
16,once,TRBV9,TRBJ2-1,TRBD2,TGTGCCAGCAGCGTGGCGGGACTAGCGGGGTACAATGAGCAGTTCTTC,CASSVAGLAGYNEQFF
13,.,TRBV5-6,TRBJ1-2,.,TGTGCCAGCAGCCAGGGCAGCGAGGAGGGCTACACCTTC,CASSQGSEEGYTF
14,.,TRBV5-1,TRBJ1-2,TRBD1,TGCGCCAGCAGCTCCTACAGGGGGAACTATGGCTACACCTTC,CASSSYRGNYGYTF
16,.,TRBV4-1,TRBJ1-4,.,TGCGCCAGCAGCCAAGGAGGGGGGGCTGCTAATGAAAAACTGTTTTTT,CASSQGGGAANEKLFF
14,.,TRBV5-4,TRBJ1-1,.,TGTGCCAGCGGCCTACAGGGTATGAACACTGAAGCTTTCTTT,CASGLQGMNTEAFF
15,few,TRBV7-3,TRBJ2-1,.,TGTGCCAGCAGCTTAACTGGCGGGGTTTACAATGAGCAGTTCTTC,CASSLTGGVYNEQFF
17,.,TRBV19,TRBJ2-1,TRBD2,TGTGCCAGTAGTACCGGGACTAGCGGGTACTCCTACAATGAGCAGTTCTTC,CASSTGTSGYSYNEQFF
13,.,TRBV30,TRBJ1-1,.,TGTGCCTGGAGTGTACGGATGAACACTGAAGCTTTCTTT,CAWSVRMNTEAFF
13,.,TRBV12-5,TRBJ2-1,.,TGTGCTAGTGCCCGGGCGGGGCCCAGGGAGCAGTTCTTC,CASARAGPREQFF
13,.,TRBV12-3/TRBV12-4,TRBJ1-1,.,TGTGCCAGCAGTTACTTCCTAAGGGATGAAGCTTTCTTT,CASSYFLRDEAFF
15,.,TRBV2,TRBJ2-1,.,TGTGCCAGCAGTGGATTGGGGGGCCGGGACAATGAGCAGTTCTTC,CASSGLGGRDNEQFF
11,.,TRBV28,TRBJ1-2,.,TGTGCCAGCAGCCCCGGATATGGCTACACCTTC,CASSPGYGYTF
13,.,TRBV5-1,TRBJ2-2,.,TGCGCCAGCAGACGGCAGAACACCGGGGAGCTGTTTTTT,CASRRQNTGELFF
14,.,TRBV28,TRBJ2-7,TRBD1,TGTGCCAGCAGCTCCGGGACAGGGCCCTACGAGCAGTACTTC,CASSSGTGPYEQYF
15,once,TRBV28,TRBJ2-7,TRBD2,TGTGCCAGCAGTCTGGGCGGTAGCGGGAGAAACGAGCAGTACTTC,CASSLGGSGRNEQYF
14,.,TRBV2,TRBJ1-1,TRBD1,TGTGCCAGCAGTGGAACCGGGGGTGGACAGGTAGCTTTCTTT,CASSGTGGGQVAFF
12,.,TRBV2,TRBJ2-1,.,TGTGCCAGCAGGTACAACTACAATGAGCAGTTCTTC,CASRYNYNEQFF
12,.,TRBV19,TRBJ2-7,TRBD1,TGTGCCAGCGGGACAGGTAACTACGAGCAGTACTTC,CASGTGNYEQYF
16,.,TRBV19,TRBJ2-4,TRBD2,TGTGCCAGTACCCCGGTTGGGGCTAGCGGGAAATACATTCAGTACTTC,CASTPVGASGKYIQYF
15,.,TRBV4-1,TRBJ1-3,TRBD1,TGCGCCAGCAGCCAAGAGGGACAGGGAGGAAACACCATATATTTT,CASSQEGQGGNTIYF
14,.,TRBV28,TRBJ2-3,TRBD2,TGTGCCAGCAGTCCTAGCGGGAGCACAGATACGCAGTATTTT,CASSPSGSTDTQYF
14,few,TRBV7-8,TRBJ2-2,.,TGTGCCAGCAGCGTAGTGGGGGGTACCGGGGAGCTGTTTTTT,CASSVVGGTGELFF
15,.,TRBV7-9,TRBJ2-2,TRBD2,TGTGCCAGCAACCCGGGCGGGGGGAACACCGGGGAGCTGTTTTTT,CASNPGGGNTGELFF
16,.,TRBV4-1,TRBJ2-7,TRBD2,TGCGCCAGCAGAGTCACTGCGGGACTAGGTCCCTACGAGCAGTACTTC,CASRVTAGLGPYEQYF
14,.,TRBV3-1/TRBV3-2,TRBJ1-6,TRBD1,TGTGCCAGCAGCGCGGGACAGGCTGATTCACCCCTCCACTTT,CASSAGQADSPLHF
12,.,TRBV29-1,TRBJ2-7,.,TGCAGCCTTTGGACAGCCTTCTACGAGCAGTACTTC,CSLWTAFYEQYF
17,many,TRBV5-1,TRBJ2-7,.,TGCGCCAGCAGCACGCCCAAGGGGCCAGATGACTACTACGAGCAGTACTTC,CASSTPKGPDDYYEQYF
16,few,TRBV7-8,TRBJ1-6,.,TGTGCCAGCAGCTTGGGTCGTAACCGTTATAATTCACCCCTCCACTTT,CASSLGRNRYNSPLHF
13,once,TRBV6-5,TRBJ1-1,.,TGTGCCAGCAGCTTTGCCATCAACACTGAAGCTTTCTTT,CASSFAINTEAFF
16,.,TRBV28,TRBJ2-7,TRBD1,TGTGCCAGCTTCCCCGGGACAGGGGGTCCGACCTACGAGCAGTACTTC,CASFPGTGGPTYEQYF
15,once,TRBV3-1/TRBV3-2,TRBJ2-1,TRBD2,TGTGCCAGCAGGGAATCCGGGACTAGATACAATGAGCAGTTCTTC,CASRESGTRYNEQFF
13,.,TRBV9,TRBJ2-7,TRBD2,TGTGCCAGCACCGGGACTAGCGGGGGCGAGCAGTACTTC,CASTGTSGGEQYF
16,once,TRBV5-4,TRBJ2-7,TRBD2,TGTGCCAGCAGCCAGGCCTCAGGGCGGGAGGCCTACGAGCAGTACTTC,CASSQASGREAYEQYF
15,.,TRBV6-5,TRBJ1-2,.,TGTGCCAGCAGAGATACAGGGTCGAGGGACTATGGCTACACCTTC,CASRDTGSRDYGYTF
15,.,TRBV25-1,TRBJ1-6,TRBD1,TGTGCCAGCACTGGGACAGGGTTTGCTAATTCACCCCTCCACTTT,CASTGTGFANSPLHF
14,.,TRBV2,TRBJ1-2,TRBD1,TGTGCCAGCAGTGAAGCCGGGACAGTGGGAGGCTACACCTTC,CASSEAGTVGGYTF
15,.,TRBV6-1,TRBJ2-1,TRBD2,TGTGCCAGCAGTGAAGCAGCGGGGGGGTACAATGAGCAGTTCTTC,CASSEAAGGYNEQFF
15,.,TRBV4-1,TRBJ2-3,.,TGCGCCAGCAGCCCAAAAGGGGGAGGCACAGATACGCAGTATTTT,CASSPKGGGTDTQYF
17,.,TRBV7-9,TRBJ2-2,TRBD2,TGTGCCAGCAGCTTAGGGGCGGGAGAATTCTACACCGGGGAGCTGTTTTTT,CASSLGAGEFYTGELFF
17,.,TRBV2,TRBJ1-4,.,TGTGCCAGCAGTGAGGGCCAGATCACACTCGGTAATGAAAAACTGTTTTTT,CASSEGQITLGNEKLFF
14,.,TRBV6-5,TRBJ1-5,.,TGTGCCAGCAGTTACTCGGGGGGGAGCCAGCCCCAGCATTTT,CASSYSGGSQPQHF